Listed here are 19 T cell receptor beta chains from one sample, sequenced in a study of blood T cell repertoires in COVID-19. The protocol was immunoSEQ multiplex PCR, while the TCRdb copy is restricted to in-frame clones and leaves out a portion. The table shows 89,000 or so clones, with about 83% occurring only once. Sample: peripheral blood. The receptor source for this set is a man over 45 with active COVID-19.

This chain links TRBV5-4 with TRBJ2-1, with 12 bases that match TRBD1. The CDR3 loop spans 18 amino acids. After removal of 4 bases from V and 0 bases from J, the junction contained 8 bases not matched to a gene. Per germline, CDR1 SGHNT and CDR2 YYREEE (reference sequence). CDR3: CASSRGQGALSSYNEQFF. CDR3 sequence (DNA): TGTGCCAGCAGCCGGGGACAGGGGGCCCTAAGCTCCTACAATGAGCAGTTCTTC. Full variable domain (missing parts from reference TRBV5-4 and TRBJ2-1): ETGVTQSPTHLIKTRGQQVTLRCSSQSGHNTVSWYQQALGQGPQFIFQYYREEENGRGNFPPRFSGLQFPNYSSELNVNALELDDSALYLCASSRGQGALSSYNEQFFGPGTRLTVL.

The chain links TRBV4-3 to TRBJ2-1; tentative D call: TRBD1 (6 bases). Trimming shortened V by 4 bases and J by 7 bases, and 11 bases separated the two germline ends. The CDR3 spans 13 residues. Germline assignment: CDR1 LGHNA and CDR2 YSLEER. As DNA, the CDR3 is TGCGCCAGCAGCCCCAACAGGGATAATGAGCAGTTCTTC. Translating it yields CASSPNRDNEQFF.

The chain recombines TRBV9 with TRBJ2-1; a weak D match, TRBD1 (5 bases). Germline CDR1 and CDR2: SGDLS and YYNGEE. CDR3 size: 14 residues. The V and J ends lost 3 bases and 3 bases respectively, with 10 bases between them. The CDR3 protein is CASSASRDYNEQFF. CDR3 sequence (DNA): TGTGCCAGCAGCGCCTCCAGGGACTACAATGAGCAGTTCTTC.

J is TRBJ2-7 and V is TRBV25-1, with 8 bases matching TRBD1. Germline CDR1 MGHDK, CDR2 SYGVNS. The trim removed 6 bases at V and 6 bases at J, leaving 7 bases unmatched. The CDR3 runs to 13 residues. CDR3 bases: TGTGCCAGCAGAGGACAGGGTGGAGTCGAGCAGTACTTC. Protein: CASRGQGGVEQYF.

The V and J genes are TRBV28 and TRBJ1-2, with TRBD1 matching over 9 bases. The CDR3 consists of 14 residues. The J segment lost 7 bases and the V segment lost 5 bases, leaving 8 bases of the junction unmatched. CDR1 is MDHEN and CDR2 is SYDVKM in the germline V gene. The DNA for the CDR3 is TGTGCCAGCAGTACCGGGACAGGGACTATTGGCTACACCTTC. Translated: CASSTGTGTIGYTF.

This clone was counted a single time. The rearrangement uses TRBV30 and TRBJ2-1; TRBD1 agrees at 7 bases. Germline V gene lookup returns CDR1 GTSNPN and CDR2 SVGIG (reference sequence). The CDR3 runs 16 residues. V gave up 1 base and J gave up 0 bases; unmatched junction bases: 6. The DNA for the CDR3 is TGTGCCTGGAGTGAACCCCACAGGGGCTCCTACAATGAGCAGTTCTTC. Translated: CAWSEPHRGSYNEQFF.

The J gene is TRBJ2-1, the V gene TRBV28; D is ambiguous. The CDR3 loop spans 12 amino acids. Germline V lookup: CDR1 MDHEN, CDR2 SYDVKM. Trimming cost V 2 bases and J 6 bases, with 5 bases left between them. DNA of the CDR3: TGTGCCAGCAGTTTAAACTCCAATGAGCAGTTCTTC. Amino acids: CASSLNSNEQFF.

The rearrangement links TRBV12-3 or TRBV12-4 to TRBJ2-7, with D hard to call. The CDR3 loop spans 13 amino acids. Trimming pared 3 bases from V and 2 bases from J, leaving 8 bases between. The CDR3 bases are TGTGCCAGCAGTTTTGCGGAAACCTACGAGCAGTACTTC. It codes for CASSFAETYEQYF.

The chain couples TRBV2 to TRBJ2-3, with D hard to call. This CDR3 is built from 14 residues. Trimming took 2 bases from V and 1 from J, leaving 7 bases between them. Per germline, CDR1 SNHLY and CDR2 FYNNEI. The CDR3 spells CASSEMSGTDTQYF. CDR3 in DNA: TGTGCCAGCAGTGAAATGTCAGGCACAGATACGCAGTATTTT.

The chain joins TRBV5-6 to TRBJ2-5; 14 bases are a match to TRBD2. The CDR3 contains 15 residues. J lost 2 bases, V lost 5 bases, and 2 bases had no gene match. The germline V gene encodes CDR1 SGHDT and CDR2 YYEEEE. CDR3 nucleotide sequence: TGTGCCAGCAGTCGACTAGCGGGGGGGCAAGAGACCCAGTACTTC. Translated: CASSRLAGGQETQYF.

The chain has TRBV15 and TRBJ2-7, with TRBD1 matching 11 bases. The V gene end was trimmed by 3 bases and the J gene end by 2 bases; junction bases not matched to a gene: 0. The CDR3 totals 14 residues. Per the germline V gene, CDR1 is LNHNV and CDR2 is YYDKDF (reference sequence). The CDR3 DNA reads TGTGCCACCAGCAGGGGACAGGGGGCCTACGAGCAGTACTTC. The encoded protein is CATSRGQGAYEQYF. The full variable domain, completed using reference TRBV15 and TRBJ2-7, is DAMVIQNPRYQVTQFGKPVTLSCSQTLNHNVMYWYQQKSSQAPKLLFHYYDKDFNNEADTPDNFQSRRPNTSFCFLDIRSPGLGDTAMYLCATSRGQGAYEQYFGPGTRLTVT.

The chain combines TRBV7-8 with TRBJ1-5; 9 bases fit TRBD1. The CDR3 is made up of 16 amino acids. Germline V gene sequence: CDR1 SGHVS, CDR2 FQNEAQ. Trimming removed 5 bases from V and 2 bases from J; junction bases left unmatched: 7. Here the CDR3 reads CASSGGTGRGNQPQHF. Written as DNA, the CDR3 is TGTGCCAGCAGCGGAGGGACAGGGAGGGGCAATCAGCCCCAGCATTTT.

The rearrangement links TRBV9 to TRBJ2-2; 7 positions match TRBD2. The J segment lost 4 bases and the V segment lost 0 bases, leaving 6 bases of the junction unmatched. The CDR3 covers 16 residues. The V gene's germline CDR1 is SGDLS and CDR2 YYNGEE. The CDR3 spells CASSVVSGRATGELFF. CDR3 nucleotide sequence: TGTGCCAGCAGCGTAGTTTCGGGGAGGGCCACCGGGGAGCTGTTTTTT.

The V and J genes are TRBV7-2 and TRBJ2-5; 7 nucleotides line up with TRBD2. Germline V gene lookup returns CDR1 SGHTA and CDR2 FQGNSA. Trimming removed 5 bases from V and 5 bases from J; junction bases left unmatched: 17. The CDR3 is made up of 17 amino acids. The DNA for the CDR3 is TGTGCCAGCAGCCCGAACCTCCTAGCGGTTAAGGGGGAGACCCAGTACTTC. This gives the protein CASSPNLLAVKGETQYF.

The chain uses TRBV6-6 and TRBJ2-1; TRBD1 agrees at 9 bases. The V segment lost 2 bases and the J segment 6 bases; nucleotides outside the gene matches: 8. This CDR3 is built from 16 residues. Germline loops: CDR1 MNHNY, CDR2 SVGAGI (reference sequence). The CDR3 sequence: CASSYDGTGFLNEQFF. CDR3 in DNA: TGTGCCAGCAGTTACGACGGGACAGGGTTTCTCAATGAGCAGTTCTTC.

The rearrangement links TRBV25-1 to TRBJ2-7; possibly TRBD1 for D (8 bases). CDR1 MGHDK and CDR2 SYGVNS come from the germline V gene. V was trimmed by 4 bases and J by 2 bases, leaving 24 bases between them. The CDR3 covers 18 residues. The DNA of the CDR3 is TGTGCCAGCAGTGGGGTGCCTAATACAGGGGGGGGAACCTACGAGCAGTACTTC. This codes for CASSGVPNTGGGTYEQYF.

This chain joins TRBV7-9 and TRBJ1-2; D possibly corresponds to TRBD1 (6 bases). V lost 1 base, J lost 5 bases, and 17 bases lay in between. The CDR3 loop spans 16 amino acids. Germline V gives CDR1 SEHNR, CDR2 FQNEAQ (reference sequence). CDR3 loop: CASSLDRVGLWYGYTF. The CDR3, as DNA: TGTGCCAGCAGCTTAGACAGGGTCGGATTGTGGTATGGCTACACCTTC.

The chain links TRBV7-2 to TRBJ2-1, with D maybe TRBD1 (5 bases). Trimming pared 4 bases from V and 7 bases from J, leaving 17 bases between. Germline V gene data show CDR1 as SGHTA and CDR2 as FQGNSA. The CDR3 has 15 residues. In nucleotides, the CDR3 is TGTGCCAGCAGCTCCGCGTGGCCAAGGGGAAATGAGCAGTTCTTC. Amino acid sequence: CASSSAWPRGNEQFF.

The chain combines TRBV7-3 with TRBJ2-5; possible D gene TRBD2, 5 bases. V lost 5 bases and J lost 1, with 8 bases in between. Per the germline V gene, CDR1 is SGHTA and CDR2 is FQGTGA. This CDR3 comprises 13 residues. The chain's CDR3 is CASSRGSQETQYF. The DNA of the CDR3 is TGTGCCAGCAGCCGGGGTTCCCAAGAGACCCAGTACTTC.